Shown below are 26 T cell receptor beta chains from a single sample sequenced in a study of T cell responses to AZD1222 COVID-19 vaccine listed by TCRdb under 2021. Libraries came from the immunoSEQ multiplex PCR assay. This immuneACCESS table, as held by TCRdb, lists in-frame sequences with V and J called but not all clones. Of the missing ones, under half trace to an unresolved V gene in checked studies; the others have no known cause. Recorded for this sample are 90,000 to 120,000 clones; around 90% of them occurred a single time. Jointly, the top ten make up 4% to 5.5% of the sample. The meaning of the sample's time point label: baseline before first vaccination. Sequenced here: peripheral blood, sampled on day 0 of AZD1222 vaccination. Receptor source: an adult in good health.

V and J are TRBV14 and TRBJ1-2; no clear D gene. Trimming stripped 2 bases from V and 6 bases from J, with 19 bases between. Germline assignment: CDR1 SGHDN and CDR2 FVKESK. This CDR3 has 16 amino acids. The CDR3 region is CASSQSRRLWVHGYTF. CDR3 DNA sequence: TGTGCCAGCAGCCAAAGCCGAAGATTATGGGTCCATGGCTACACCTTC.

The CDR3 reads CASRETGKSPLHF. The CDR3 DNA is TGTGCCAGCAGGGAGACAGGGAAATCACCCCTCCACTTT. This chain connects TRBV3-1 (or the pseudogene TRBV3-2) to TRBJ1-6; 7 bases map to TRBD1. The CDR3 length is 13 residues. Germline CDR1 reads LGHDT; CDR2 reads YNNKEL (reference sequence). J was trimmed by 10 bases and V by 6 bases; bases with no gene match: 6.

This clone was found a few times. The rearrangement links TRBV6-5 to TRBJ1-5; TRBD1 matches at 7 bases. Germline assignment: CDR1 MNHEY and CDR2 SVGAGI. The CDR3 consists of 15 residues. With V trimmed by 7 bases and J by 15 bases, 21 bases remained unmatched. The CDR3 region has the DNA TGTGCCAGCAATCCACCGAGGACAGGCCTAGACGGTGGGCATTTT. Its protein is CASNPPRTGLDGGHF.

This clone has just a few counts. CDR3 loop: CASSVTSGAYNEQFF. The DNA of the CDR3 is TGTGCCAGTAGTGTGACTAGCGGGGCCTACAATGAGCAGTTCTTC. This chain joins TRBV19 and TRBJ2-1; 11 positions agree with TRBD2. V lost 5 bases and J lost 2; bases outside the gene matches: 2. Germline-derived CDR1 and CDR2 are LNHDA and SQIVND (reference sequence). This CDR3 is built from 15 residues.

This chain uses TRBV6-4 with TRBJ2-1; D perhaps matches TRBD2 (7 bases). This CDR3 is 16 amino acids long. Deletions cut 5 bases from V and 0 bases from J, with 14 bases between. The V gene's germline CDR1 is MRHNA and CDR2 SNTAGT. The CDR3 DNA follows: TGTGCCAGCAGTAAGGGGGGAGGGGGCTCCTACAATGAGCAGTTCTTC. Protein product: CASSKGGGGSYNEQFF.

The gene calls are TRBV29-1 and TRBJ1-6, with D possibly matching TRBD1 (6 bases). There are 15 residues in the CDR3. The ends were cut back, 4 bases at V and 9 bases at J, with 19 bases in the middle. The V gene's germline CDR1 is SQVTM and CDR2 ANQGSEA. CDR3 sequence reads: CSVGLATGQGSPLHF. The CDR3 region has the DNA TGCAGCGTTGGATTGGCGACAGGCCAAGGTTCACCCCTCCACTTT.

This chain connects TRBV30 to TRBJ2-5; the D is unclear. V was cut by 5 bases and J by 5 bases, with 9 bases left in between. From germline, CDR1 is GTSNPN and CDR2 SVGIG (reference sequence). The CDR3 is 11 residues long. Here the CDR3 DNA reads TGTGCCTGGTCCCCCGGGGAGACCCAGTACTTC. Its protein is CAWSPGETQYF.

The V call is TRBV29-1, the J call TRBJ2-3, with D maybe TRBD1 (5 bases). Trimming stripped 6 bases from V and 2 bases from J, with 12 bases between. The CDR3 totals 13 residues. Looked up from germline, CDR1 is SQVTM and CDR2 is ANQGSEA. The CDR3 nucleotides read TGCAGCGTCGGACACTTACACACAGATACGCAGTATTTT. Residues: CSVGHLHTDTQYF.

This clone appeared a few times. The rearrangement joins TRBV6-5 to TRBJ2-1, with TRBD2 matching 7 bases. CDR1 and CDR2 (germline): MNHEY, SVGAGI. With V trimmed by 7 bases and J by 5 bases, 8 bases remained unmatched. The CDR3 has 14 residues. CDR3 region: CASKRRDYDNEQFF. The CDR3, as DNA: TGTGCCAGCAAGAGGCGGGACTATGACAATGAGCAGTTCTTC.

V is TRBV11-3 and J is TRBJ2-1, with D perhaps matching TRBD1 (5 bases). The CDR3 has 14 residues. Germline CDR1 reads SGHNT; CDR2 reads YENEEA. The V gene lost 5 bases and the J gene lost 3 bases, with 11 bases spanning the gap. CDR3 protein: CASSPADSYNEQFF. The CDR3, as DNA: TGTGCCAGCAGCCCAGCCGACAGCTACAATGAGCAGTTCTTC.

The V gene is TRBV6-5, the J gene TRBJ2-1; 9 bases align to TRBD2. Germline CDR1 and CDR2: MNHEY and SVGAGI. V dropped 5 bases and J dropped 9; count of bases not matched to a gene: 8. The CDR3 loop spans 14 amino acids. CDR3 bases: TGTGCCAGCAGTAGCGGCGGGGGGGCGGCTGAGCAGTTCTTC. Translated, it gives CASSSGGGAAEQFF.

The CDR3 DNA sequence: TGCGCCAGCAGCTTGGCAGGGGGCGGTAGCTACGAGCAGTACTTC. It encodes CASSLAGGGSYEQYF. V usage is TRBV5-1 and J usage is TRBJ2-7; TRBD1 aligns across 8 bases. CDR1 is SGHRS and CDR2 is YFSETQ in the germline V gene. The CDR3 extends over 15 amino acids. With V trimmed by 0 bases and J by 3 bases, 5 bases remained unmatched. The variable domain in full, completed from reference TRBV5-1 and TRBJ2-7, reads KAGVTQTPRYLIKTRGQQVTLSCSPISGHRSVSWYQQTPGQGLQFLFEYFSETQRNKGNFPGRFSGRQFSNSRSEMNVSTLELGDSALYLCASSLAGGGSYEQYFGPGTRLTVT.

The chain employs TRBV27 and TRBJ1-2; D may be TRBD1 (5 bases). Trimming left V 4 bases short and J 0 bases short, with 9 bases between. Germline assignment: CDR1 MNHEY and CDR2 SMNVEV (reference sequence). The CDR3 length is 14 residues. For the CDR3, the DNA is TGTGCCAGCAGTTGGGGCGGAGCTAACTATGGCTACACCTTC. Translated, it gives CASSWGGANYGYTF.

V is TRBV6-2 or TRBV6-3 and J is TRBJ2-3; 12 bases are shared with TRBD2. Unmatched junction bases numbered 8, after V lost 0 bases and J lost 4 bases. The CDR3 sequence is 18 residues long. Germline V CDR1 and CDR2: MNHEY, SVGEGT. The CDR3 loop reads CASSYSLTSGSVPDTQYF. The CDR3 DNA follows: TGTGCCAGCAGTTACTCTTTGACTAGCGGGAGCGTCCCAGATACGCAGTATTTT.

This rearrangement joins TRBV10-3 to TRBJ1-5; D perhaps matches TRBD1 (5 bases). CDR1 is ENHRY, CDR2 SYGVKD, per germline. Trimming took off 4 bases at V and 5 bases at J, with 9 bases between the two ends. This CDR3 region has 13 residues. This CDR3 reads CAISGQSDQPQHF. The CDR3 nucleotides read TGTGCCATCAGTGGACAGTCCGATCAGCCCCAGCATTTT.

The genes are TRBV4-2 and TRBJ1-5; D is perhaps TRBD1 (6 bases). CDR1 LGHNA and CDR2 YNFKEQ come from the germline V gene. V shed 4 bases and J shed 6 bases, with 10 bases lying between them. The CDR3 is 13 amino acids. The CDR3 reads CASSLIQGQPQHF. The CDR3 coding sequence is TGTGCCAGCAGCCTCATACAGGGTCAGCCCCAGCATTTT.

This chain joins TRBV6-6 and TRBJ1-1; TRBD1 agrees at 7 bases. Germline V CDR1 and CDR2: MNHNY, SVGAGI (reference sequence). V was pared by 6 bases and J by 3 bases, with 13 bases of the junction left unmatched. There are 16 residues in the CDR3. DNA of the CDR3: TGTGCCAGCAGCTTCGACAGGGAAAGAAGCGACACTGAAGCTTTCTTT. It specifies CASSFDRERSDTEAFF.

The V gene is TRBV5-4, the J gene TRBJ1-1, with 10 positions matching TRBD1. This CDR3 contains 16 residues. Germline V lookup: CDR1 SGHNT, CDR2 YYREEE (reference sequence). Trimming at V came to 7 bases and at J to 4 bases, leaving 13 bases not matched to a gene. The CDR3 sequence is CASHPRDRGQPTEAFF. CDR3 DNA sequence: TGTGCCAGCCACCCTAGGGACAGGGGACAACCCACTGAAGCTTTCTTT.

As DNA, the CDR3 is TGTGCCAGCAGCCCCCGCGGGCAAGCAACTAATGAAAAACTGTTTTTT. This sequence encodes CASSPRGQATNEKLFF. The chain links TRBV4-2 to TRBJ1-4, with no clear D. Germline V gives CDR1 LGHNA, CDR2 YNFKEQ. The CDR3 runs 16 residues. V dropped 4 bases and J dropped 0 bases, with 12 bases sitting between them.

This clone occurred a few times. The gene calls are TRBV7-9 and TRBJ1-6; D remains ambiguous. The CDR3 totals 14 residues. Germline V gene sequence: CDR1 SEHNR, CDR2 FQNEAQ (reference sequence). V shed 0 bases and J shed 8 bases, with 8 bases lying between them. This CDR3 is CASSLAWGYSPLHF. The CDR3 DNA follows: TGTGCCAGCAGCTTAGCGTGGGGATATTCACCCCTCCACTTT.

The J gene is TRBJ2-2, the V gene TRBV3-1 (or the pseudogene TRBV3-2); 10 bases line up with TRBD2. The CDR3 consists of 17 residues. Germline V gives CDR1 LGHDT, CDR2 YNNKEL (reference sequence). The trim removed 4 bases at V and 5 bases at J, leaving 10 bases unmatched. CDR3 protein: CASSLRAGGPGTGELFF. The CDR3 DNA follows: TGTGCCAGCAGCCTAAGAGCGGGAGGGCCGGGAACCGGGGAGCTGTTTTTT.

This clone was recorded once. The junction departs from germline at one end; a sequencing error may be responsible. The J gene is TRBJ2-5, the V gene TRBV4-1; 8 nucleotides agree with TRBD1. The CDR3 runs to 14 residues. Germline CDR1 is MGHRA and CDR2 is YSYEKL. CDR3 sequence reads: CARSRRDRSETQYF. In DNA, the CDR3 is TGCGCCCGCAGCCGGAGGGACAGGAGTGAGACCCAGTACTTC.

Written as DNA, the CDR3 is TGTGCCAGCAGTTCGTCCGGAGAGACCCAGTACTTC. This translates into CASSSSGETQYF. This sequence joins TRBV27 and TRBJ2-5; D is unresolved. Trimming pared 4 bases from V and 4 bases from J, leaving 7 bases between. This CDR3 is 12 amino acids long. Germline CDR1 reads MNHEY; CDR2 reads SMNVEV (reference sequence).

This clone was seen once. The chain recombines TRBV7-3 with TRBJ2-1; tentative D call: TRBD1 (5 bases). CDR3 length equals 12 residues. Germline V CDR1 and CDR2: SGHTA, FQGTGA. V was shortened by 4 bases and J by 5 bases, with 6 bases between the two germline ends. Written as DNA, the CDR3 is TGTGCCAGCAGCTCAGGGAACAATGAGCAGTTCTTC. It translates to CASSSGNNEQFF.

The chain links TRBV7-2 to TRBJ1-1; 7 nucleotides match TRBD1. The CDR3 has 12 amino acids. Germline V gene lookup returns CDR1 SGHTA and CDR2 FQGNSA. V lost 3 bases to trimming and J lost 8 bases; unmatched junction nucleotides: 3. This chain's CDR3 is CASSFRQGEAFF. The CDR3, as DNA: TGTGCCAGCAGCTTTAGACAGGGCGAAGCTTTCTTT. The full variable domain, rest sourced from reference TRBV7-2 and TRBJ1-1, is GAGVSQSPSNKVTEKGKDVELRCDPISGHTALYWYRQSLGQGLEFLIYFQGNSAPDKSGLPSDRFSAERTGGSVSTLTIQRTQQEDSAVYLCASSFRQGEAFFGQGTRLTVV.

The chain has TRBV6-1 and TRBJ1-2; D gene uncertain. Looked up from germline, CDR1 is MNHNS and CDR2 is SASEGT. This CDR3 comprises 15 residues. Trimming shortened V by 0 bases and J by 4 bases, and 12 bases separated the two germline ends. The CDR3 nucleotides read TGTGCCAGCAGTGAAGCGCGGGGAGGCCTCTATGGCTACACCTTC. As protein: CASSEARGGLYGYTF.